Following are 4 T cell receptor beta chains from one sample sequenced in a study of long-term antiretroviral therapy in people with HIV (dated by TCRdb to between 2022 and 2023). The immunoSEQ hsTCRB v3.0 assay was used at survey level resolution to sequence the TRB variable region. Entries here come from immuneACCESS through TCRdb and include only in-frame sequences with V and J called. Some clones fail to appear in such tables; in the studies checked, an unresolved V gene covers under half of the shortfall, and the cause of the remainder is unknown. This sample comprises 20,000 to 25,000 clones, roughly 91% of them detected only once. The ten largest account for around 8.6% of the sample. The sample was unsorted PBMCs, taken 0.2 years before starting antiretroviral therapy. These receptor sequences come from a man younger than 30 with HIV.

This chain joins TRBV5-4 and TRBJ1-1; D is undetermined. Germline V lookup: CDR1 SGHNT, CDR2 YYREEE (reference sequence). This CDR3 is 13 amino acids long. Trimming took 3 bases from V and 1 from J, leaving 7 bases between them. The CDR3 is CASSSDGNTEAFF. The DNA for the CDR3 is TGTGCCAGCAGCTCGGACGGGAACACTGAAGCTTTCTTT.

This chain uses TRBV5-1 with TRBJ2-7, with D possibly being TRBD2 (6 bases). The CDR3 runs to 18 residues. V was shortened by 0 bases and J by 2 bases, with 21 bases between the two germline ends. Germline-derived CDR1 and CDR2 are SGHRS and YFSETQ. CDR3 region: CASSLELRGTRGTYEQYF. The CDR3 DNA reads TGCGCCAGCAGCTTGGAGTTGCGGGGAACTAGAGGTACCTACGAGCAGTACTTC.

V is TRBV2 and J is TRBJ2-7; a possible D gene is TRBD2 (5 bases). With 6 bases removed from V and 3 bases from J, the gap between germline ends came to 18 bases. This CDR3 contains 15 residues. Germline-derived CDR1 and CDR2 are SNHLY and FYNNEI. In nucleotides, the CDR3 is TGTGCCAGCAGGGTCCCGGGGAAGAGGAACTACGAGCAGTACTTC. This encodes CASRVPGKRNYEQYF.

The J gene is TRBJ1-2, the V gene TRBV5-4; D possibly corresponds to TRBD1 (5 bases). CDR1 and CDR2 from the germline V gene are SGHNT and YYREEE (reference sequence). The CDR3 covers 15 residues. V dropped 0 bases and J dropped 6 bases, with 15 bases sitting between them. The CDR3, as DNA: TGTGCCAGCAGCTTGGAGCCAGGGCAGGTCCATGGCTACACCTTC. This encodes CASSLEPGQVHGYTF. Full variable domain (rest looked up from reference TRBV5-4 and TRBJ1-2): ETGVTQSPTHLIKTRGQQVTLRCSSQSGHNTVSWYQQALGQGPQFIFQYYREEENGRGNFPPRFSGLQFPNYSSELNVNALELDDSALYLCASSLEPGQVHGYTFGSGTRLTVV.